This T cell receptor beta chain came from a study of blood T cell repertoires in COVID-19. Study overall: COVID-19 samples collected from the United States, Italy and Spain covered acute and convalescent phases. PBMCs, B-cell-depleted T cells, or T cells were the source of the cDNA or gDNA that made up the material.

V lost 6 bases and J 5 bases, leaving 13 bases between the germline ends. The CDR3 spans 13 residues. Germline CDR1 and CDR2: MDHEN and SYDVKM. Per the original methods: Cell counts per sample came from amplifying reference gene primers. Here immunoSEQ multiplex PCR was the method, and the copy in TCRdb shows in-frame clones only, minus some. V and J calls and clone size come straight from that table; D and trimming were deduced from the DNA. The sample contains fewer than 350,000 clones, approximately 90% of which appear only once. The sequenced material came from peripheral blood. The genes are TRBV28 and TRBJ1-2; D is perhaps TRBD1 (6 bases). The sequence derives from a man younger than 45 with COVID-19, enrolled during active disease. CDR3 sequence: CASSPGTTYGYTF. Written as DNA, the CDR3 is TGTGCCAGCAGCCCCGGGACAACTTATGGCTACACCTTC.